A selection of T cell receptor beta chains follows, all from one sample in a study of shared clonotypes between healthy human individuals. Using immunoSEQ multiplex PCR, the repertoire was profiled, and TCRdb retains in-frame clones only, with some absent. The sample has 2 million to 2.5 million clones; 85% to 95% are singletons. Sequenced: naive CD4+ T cells sorted from blood. These receptors were collected from a young man in good health. Each CDR3 is given with its conserved first and last residue. The D gene is left open where the match is weak. The size field is filled for only some rows; it gives once, few, many or a size class.

clone size	J gene	D gene	V gene	CDR3 protein	CDR3 DNA
NA	TRBJ2-2	NA	TRBV5-1	CASSLWSELTGELFF	TGCGCCAGCAGCTTGTGGTCAGAATTAACCGGGGAGCTGTTTTTT
NA	TRBJ2-7	TRBD1	TRBV11-2	CASSTGQGHYEQYF	TGTGCCAGCAGCACGGGACAGGGCCACTACGAGCAGTACTTC
NA	TRBJ1-2	NA	TRBV30	CAWSVVGGMTFYGYTF	TGTGCCTGGAGTGTAGTCGGGGGGATGACCTTCTATGGCTACACCTTC
NA	TRBJ2-5	NA	TRBV5-1	CASQEGGYLEETQYF	TGCGCCAGCCAGGAGGGCGGGTATTTGGAAGAGACCCAGTACTTC
NA	TRBJ2-5	TRBD2	TRBV19	CASSPQGGGLQETQYF	TGTGCCAGTAGTCCCCAGGGCGGGGGACTCCAAGAGACCCAGTACTTC
NA	TRBJ1-6	NA	TRBV2	CASREDGDNSPLHF	TGTGCCAGCAGGGAGGACGGAGATAATTCACCCCTCCACTTT
NA	TRBJ1-1	TRBD1	TRBV4-3	CASSQYYTGGNTEAFF	TGCGCCAGCAGCCAGTACTACACAGGGGGCAATACTGAAGCTTTCTTT
NA	TRBJ2-5	NA	TRBV9	CASTSADRETQYF	TGTGCCAGCACTAGCGCGGACCGGGAGACCCAGTACTTC
few	TRBJ2-7	NA	TRBV19	CASSSDRLQRHEQYF	TGTGCCAGTAGTTCCGACAGGCTCCAACGACACGAGCAGTACTTC
NA	TRBJ2-7	NA	TRBV6-5	CASSGTYRYEQYF	TGTGCCAGCAGCGGGACCTACCGCTACGAGCAGTACTTC
NA	TRBJ1-2	NA	TRBV28	CASSTSDRVGGYTF	NA
few	TRBJ2-4	TRBD1	TRBV28	CASSLLRGQVDIQYF	TGTGCCAGCAGTTTACTTCGCGGACAGGTAGACATTCAGTACTTC
once	TRBJ2-5	TRBD2	TRBV4-1	CASSQDKSGVFQETQYF	TGCGCCAGCAGCCAAGATAAGAGCGGGGTGTTCCAAGAGACCCAGTACTTC
NA	TRBJ2-3	TRBD2	TRBV7-2	CASSLSGRVGDTQYF	TGTGCCAGCAGCCTGAGCGGGAGGGTGGGCGATACGCAGTATTTT
NA	TRBJ2-7	TRBD1	TRBV28	CASSPTGTGTSSYEQYF	TGTGCCAGCAGCCCCACGGGGACAGGAACGAGCTCCTACGAGCAGTACTTC
NA	TRBJ2-3	NA	TRBV7-2	CASSPYWDTDTQYF	TGTGCCAGCAGCCCGTACTGGGACACAGATACGCAGTATTTT
NA	TRBJ1-2	NA	TRBV7-2	CASSYSTGYGYTF	TGTGCCAGCAGCTACTCGACAGGCTATGGCTACACCTTC
NA	TRBJ2-5	TRBD1	TRBV5-8	CASSDPPGQLLGTQYF	TGTGCCAGCAGCGACCCCCCGGGACAGCTCTTAGGGACCCAGTACTTC
NA	TRBJ2-3	TRBD2	TRBV5-4	CASSGSSGSPSTDTQYF	TGTGCCAGCAGCGGATCTAGCGGGAGCCCTAGCACAGATACGCAGTATTTT
NA	TRBJ1-5	NA	TRBV7-3	CASSFDGNQPQHF	TGTGCCAGCAGCTTCGACGGCAATCAGCCCCAGCATTTT
NA	TRBJ2-6	TRBD1	TRBV28	CASSLTGASVLTF	TGTGCCAGCAGCTTGACAGGGGCGAGCGTCCTGACTTTC
NA	TRBJ2-5	NA	TRBV5-1	CASSLGTGLGLETQYF	TGCGCCAGCAGCTTGGGGACGGGACTGGGGTTGGAGACCCAGTACTTC
once	TRBJ2-1	TRBD2	TRBV10-2	CASRLGLGGNEQFF	TGCGCCAGCAGGCTGGGACTAGGGGGGAATGAGCAGTTCTTC
NA	TRBJ1-5	NA	TRBV9	CASSSHGVGQPQHF	TGTGCCAGCAGCAGTCATGGGGTAGGACAGCCCCAGCATTTT
NA	TRBJ2-7	TRBD2	TRBV6-5	CASRMGTRASHEQYF	TGTGCCAGCAGAATGGGGACTAGAGCATCGCACGAGCAGTACTTC
NA	TRBJ1-1	TRBD1	TRBV6-5	CATRGQANTEAFF	TGTGCCACCAGGGGACAGGCGAACACTGAAGCTTTCTTT
NA	TRBJ2-1	TRBD2	TRBV5-1	CASSPILGLAFGEQFF	TGCGCCAGCAGCCCCATACTTGGACTAGCGTTCGGTGAGCAGTTCTTC
NA	TRBJ2-7	NA	TRBV25-1	CASRHGGEQYF	TGTGCCAGCAGACATGGCGGCGAGCAGTACTTC
NA	TRBJ1-5	NA	TRBV6-1	CASSEGGGFYNQPQHF	TGTGCCAGCAGTGAAGGGGGAGGGTTTTACAATCAGCCCCAGCATTTT
NA	TRBJ2-2	TRBD2	TRBV7-6	CASSSTSGSYGELFF	TGTGCCAGCAGCTCGACTAGCGGGAGTTACGGGGAGCTGTTTTTT
NA	TRBJ2-7	NA	TRBV28	CASSLPPLYEQYF	TGTGCCAGCAGTTTACCTCCCCTATACGAGCAGTACTTC
NA	TRBJ2-1	TRBD2	TRBV10-3	CAIKASGDEQFF	TGTGCCATCAAGGCTAGCGGGGATGAGCAGTTCTTC
NA	TRBJ2-7	TRBD2	TRBV11-2	CASSLGSSGRVYEQYF	TGTGCCAGCAGCTTAGGGTCCAGCGGGAGAGTTTACGAGCAGTACTTC
NA	TRBJ1-4	NA	TRBV27	CASSLGGLNEKLFF	TGTGCCAGCAGTTTAGGAGGGCTTAATGAAAAACTGTTTTTT
NA	TRBJ2-7	NA	TRBV28	CASSLLIGGGEQYF	TGTGCCAGCAGTTTACTTATAGGGGGTGGCGAGCAGTACTTC
once	TRBJ2-7	TRBD2	TRBV11-2	CASSSGRPGLAGDWEQYF	TGTGCCAGCAGCTCGGGTCGTCCCGGACTAGCGGGAGATTGGGAGCAGTACTTC